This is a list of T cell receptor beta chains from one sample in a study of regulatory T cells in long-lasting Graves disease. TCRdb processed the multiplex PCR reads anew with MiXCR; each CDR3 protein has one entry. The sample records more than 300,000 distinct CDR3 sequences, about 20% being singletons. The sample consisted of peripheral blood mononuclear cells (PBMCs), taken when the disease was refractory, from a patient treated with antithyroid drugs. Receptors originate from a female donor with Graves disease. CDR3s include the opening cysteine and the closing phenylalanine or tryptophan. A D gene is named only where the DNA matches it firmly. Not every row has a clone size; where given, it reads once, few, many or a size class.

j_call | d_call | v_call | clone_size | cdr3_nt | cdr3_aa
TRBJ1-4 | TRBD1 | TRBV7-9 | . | TGTGCCAGCAGCTTACCTCGACAGGGGGCGGAAAAACTGTTTTTT | CASSLPRQGAEKLFF
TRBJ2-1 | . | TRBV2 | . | TGTGCCAGCAGTGAAGGGCCTTTCTCCAATGAGCAGTTCTTC | CASSEGPFSNEQFF
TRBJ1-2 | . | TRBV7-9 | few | TGTGCCAGCAGCTATCGTGGGGGGTTGGGTTTTGGCGGCTACACCTTC | CASSYRGGLGFGGYTF
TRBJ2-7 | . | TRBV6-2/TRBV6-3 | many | TGTGCCAGCAGTTTACAGGATTACGAGCAGTACTTC | CASSLQDYEQYF
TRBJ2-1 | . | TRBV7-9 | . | TGTGCCAGCAGCCGCAGCGAGGGAGTTTATGAGCAGTTCTTC | CASSRSEGVYEQFF
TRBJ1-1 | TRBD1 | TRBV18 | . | TGTGCCAGCTCACCATTCGGGGACAGGGGCACTAACACTGAAGCTTTCTTT | CASSPFGDRGTNTEAFF
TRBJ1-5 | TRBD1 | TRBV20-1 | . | TGCAGTGCAACAGGGGTAAAGGGTCAGCCCCAGCATTTT | CSATGVKGQPQHF
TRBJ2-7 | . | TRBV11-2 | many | TGTGCCAGCAGCTTGGGGCTAGCTACCGGGTACGAGCAGTACTTC | CASSLGLATGYEQYF
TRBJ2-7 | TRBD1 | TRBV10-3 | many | TGTGCCATCAGACGGGACAGGTCTTACGAGCAGTACTTC | CAIRRDRSYEQYF
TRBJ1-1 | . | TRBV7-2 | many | TGTGCCAGCAGCTTGCTTTTAGTCCCGAACACTGAAGCTTTCTTT | CASSLLLVPNTEAFF
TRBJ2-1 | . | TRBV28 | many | TGTGCCAGCAGTGACCCTTGGAAGGGAAGCTCCTACAATGAGCAGTTCTTC | CASSDPWKGSSYNEQFF
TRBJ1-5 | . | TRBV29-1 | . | TGCAGCGTCCGAGGGGGGCCTGGCAATCAGCCCCAGCATTTT | CSVRGGPGNQPQHF
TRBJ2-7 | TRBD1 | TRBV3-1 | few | TGTGCCAGCAGCCAAGGCCCTGGACAGGGGGCATTGAGAGAGCAGTACTTC | CASSQGPGQGALREQYF
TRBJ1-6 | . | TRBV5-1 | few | TGCGCCAGCAGCTCTAGCTCACAGGGTTATAATTCACCCCTCCACTTT | CASSSSSQGYNSPLHF
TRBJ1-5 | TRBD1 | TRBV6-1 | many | TGTGCCAGCAGTGATCTCGGGACAGGCAATCAGCCCCAGCATTTT | CASSDLGTGNQPQHF
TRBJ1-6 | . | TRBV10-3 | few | TGTGCCATCATGCGGGGCGCGGATTCACCCCTCCACTTT | CAIMRGADSPLHF
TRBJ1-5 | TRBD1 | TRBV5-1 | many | TGCGCCAGCAGCTACACGGGACAGTCCAATCAGCCCCAGCATTTT | CASSYTGQSNQPQHF